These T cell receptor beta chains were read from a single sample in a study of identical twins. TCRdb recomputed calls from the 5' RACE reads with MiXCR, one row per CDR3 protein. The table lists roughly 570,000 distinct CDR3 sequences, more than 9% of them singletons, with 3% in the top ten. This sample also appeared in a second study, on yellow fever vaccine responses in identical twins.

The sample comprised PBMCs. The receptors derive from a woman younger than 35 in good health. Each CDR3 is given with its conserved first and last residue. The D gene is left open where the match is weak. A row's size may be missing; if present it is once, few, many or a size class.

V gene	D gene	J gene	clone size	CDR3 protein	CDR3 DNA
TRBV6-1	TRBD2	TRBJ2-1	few	CASSPIAGGSYNEQFF	TGTGCCAGCAGCCCGATAGCGGGGGGCTCCTACAATGAGCAGTTCTTC
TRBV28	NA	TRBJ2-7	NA	CATATHDRWLYEQYF	TGTGCCACCGCCACCCATGACAGGTGGCTTTACGAGCAGTACTTC
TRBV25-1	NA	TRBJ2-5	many	CASSQLETQYF	TGTGCCAGCAGCCAACTGGAGACCCAGTACTTC
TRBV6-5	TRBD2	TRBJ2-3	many	CASSYGSGSGTDTQYF	TGTGCCAGCAGTTATGGTAGCGGGAGCGGAACAGATACGCAGTATTTT
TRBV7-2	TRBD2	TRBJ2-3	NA	CASSSRAGARRITQYF	TGTGCCAGCAGCTCAAGAGCGGGGGCGAGGAGGATTACGCAGTATTTT
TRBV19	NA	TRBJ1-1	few	CASSIVRGEAFF	TGTGCCAGTAGTATAGTACGTGGTGAAGCTTTCTTT
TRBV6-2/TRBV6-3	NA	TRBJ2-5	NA	CASSVDHQETQYF	TGTGCCAGCAGTGTTGATCATCAAGAGACCCAGTACTTC
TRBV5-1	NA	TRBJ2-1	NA	CASSLDGDTYNEQFF	TGCGCCAGCAGCTTGGATGGCGATACCTACAATGAGCAGTTCTTC
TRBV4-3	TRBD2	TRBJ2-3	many	CASSQSLAGGLTSTDTQYF	TGCGCCAGCAGCCAATCCCTAGCGGGAGGATTAACTAGCACAGATACGCAGTATTTT
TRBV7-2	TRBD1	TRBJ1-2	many	CASSGQGALTNYGYTF	TGTGCCAGCAGCGGACAGGGGGCCCTTACTAACTATGGCTACACCTTC
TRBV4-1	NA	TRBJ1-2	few	CASSLTGADPGYGYTF	TGCGCCAGCAGCCTAACTGGTGCTGACCCTGGGTATGGCTACACCTTC
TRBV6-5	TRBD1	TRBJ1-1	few	CASSYVGTGMNTEAFF	TGTGCCAGCAGTTACGTTGGGACAGGGATGAACACTGAAGCTTTCTTT
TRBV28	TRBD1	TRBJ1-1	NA	CASSSQGAGAEAFF	TGTGCCAGCAGTTCACAGGGGGCGGGAGCTGAAGCTTTCTTT
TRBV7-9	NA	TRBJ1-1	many	CASSRQSTNTEAFF	TGTGCCAGCAGCAGACAGTCTACGAACACTGAAGCTTTCTTT
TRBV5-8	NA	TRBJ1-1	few	CASINAGRLNTEAFF	TGTGCCAGCATAAACGCCGGGAGGCTGAACACTGAAGCTTTCTTT
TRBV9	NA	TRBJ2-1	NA	CASSDGGWRDDNEQFF	TGTGCCAGCAGCGATGGGGGCTGGCGAGACGACAATGAGCAGTTCTTC
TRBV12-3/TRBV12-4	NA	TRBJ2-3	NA	CASSPRPPQSAQYF	TGTGCCAGCAGCCCCCGGCCCCCTCAGAGTGCGCAGTATTTT
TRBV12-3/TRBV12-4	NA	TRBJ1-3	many	CASPWGAGNTIYF	TGTGCCAGCCCCTGGGGGGCTGGAAACACCATATATTTT
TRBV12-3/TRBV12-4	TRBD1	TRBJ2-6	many	CASIRDREVGANVLTF	TGTGCCAGCATTAGGGACAGGGAGGTCGGGGCCAACGTCCTGACTTTC
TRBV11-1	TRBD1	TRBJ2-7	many	CASRALRQGIYEQYF	TGTGCCAGCAGGGCCCTTAGACAGGGGATCTACGAGCAGTACTTC
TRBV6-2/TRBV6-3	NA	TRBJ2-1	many	CASSYRGAPEQFF	TGTGCCAGCAGTTACCGCGGGGCCCCTGAGCAGTTCTTC
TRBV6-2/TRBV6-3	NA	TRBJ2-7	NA	CASSYLRGTAYEQYF	TGTGCCAGCAGTTACCTAAGGGGCACAGCCTACGAGCAGTACTTC
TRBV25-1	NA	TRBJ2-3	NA	CASSGLICRADTQYF	TGTGCCAGCAGTGGGCTGATTTGCCGGGCGGATACGCAGTATTTT
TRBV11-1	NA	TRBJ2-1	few	CASSGRKEQFF	TGTGCCAGCAGCGGGCGCAAGGAGCAGTTCTTC
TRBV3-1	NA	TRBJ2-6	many	CASSPRRSGANVLTF	TGTGCCAGCAGCCCCAGAAGGTCTGGGGCCAACGTCCTGACTTTC
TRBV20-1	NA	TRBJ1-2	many	CSARGQVDYGYTF	TGCAGTGCTAGAGGACAGGTGGACTATGGCTACACCTTC